This T cell receptor beta chain was captured by sequencing in a study of blood T cell repertoires in COVID-19. Study information: Some COVID-19 samples were acute and others convalescent; all came from the United States, Italy and Spain. PBMCs, B-cell-depleted T cells, or T cells provided the cDNA or gDNA that made up the material.

In the original processing: By means of reference gene primer amplification, nucleated cell counts were estimated. TCRdb keeps only in-frame clones here, not all; method: immunoSEQ multiplex PCR. V, J and clone size reflect that table, while D and trimming were determined from the DNA. The sample lists over 150,000 clones, approximately 91% occurring once. This TCR derives from a man between 18 and 35 years old with acute or convalescent COVID-19. Sequencing was carried out using peripheral blood.

The CDR3 region has the DNA TGTGCCAGCATCCCGTCAGGGGGCGCTGAAGCTTTCTTT. Translated: CASIPSGGAEAFF. The chain couples TRBV7-9 to TRBJ1-1; 8 bases fit TRBD1. Germline trimming cut 7 bases from V and 6 bases from J; bases unmatched to any gene: 7. Per germline, CDR1 SEHNR and CDR2 FQNEAQ (reference sequence). This CDR3 comprises 13 residues.